This T cell receptor (beta chain) stems from a study of blood T cell repertoires in COVID-19. Turning to the study itself: The study drew acute and convalescent COVID-19 samples from the United States, Italy and Spain.

Germline CDR1 reads GTSNPN; CDR2 reads SVGIG (reference sequence). The ends lost 0 bases at V and 1 base at J; junction bases unmatched: 6. The CDR3 sequence is 16 residues long. Per the study methods: Nucleated cell number was recorded as an estimate derived from reference gene primer amplification. The protocol was immunoSEQ multiplex PCR, while the TCRdb copy is restricted to in-frame clones and leaves out a portion. For V, J and clone size, that table is used; D and trimming come from the DNA. Found here are some 83,000 clones, about three quarters of them singletons; the top ten hold over 13%. This sequence originates from a woman aged 80 or over with acute or convalescent COVID-19. This chain uses TRBV30 with TRBJ2-5; 9 positions agree with TRBD1. The sample was peripheral blood. The CDR3 sequence is CAWSVSRTGVQETQYF. The CDR3 DNA reads as TGTGCCTGGAGTGTTAGTAGGACAGGGGTCCAAGAGACCCAGTACTTC.